The present T cell receptor beta chain was sequenced within a study of T cell responses to AZD1222 COVID-19 vaccine. Looking at the study overall: Pooled together were second doses at about 4 or about 12 weeks. Points from the study as a whole: Variant regions that are unmutated are reportedly the target of nearly half of spike-specific TCRs. At baseline, seropositivity was found in only a handful of AZD1222 recipients. Donors in the cohort were predominantly white British and more often female, and clonal diversity was possibly underestimated.

The table came from immunoSEQ multiplex PCR; TCRdb's copy has only in-frame clones and leaves some out. The sample holds about 73,000 clones, around 88% seen once. CDR1 and CDR2 from the germline V gene are MRHNA and SNTAGT. The CDR3 is 14 residues long. V shed 5 bases, J shed 3 bases, and the junction held 6 bases outside the gene matches. A remark on this clone: The antigen is undetermined.

This receptor was taken from an adult in good health. Source: peripheral blood, taken on day 0 of AZD1222 vaccination. This rearrangement joins TRBV6-4 to TRBJ1-1; TRBD1 matches at 7 bases. The CDR3 loop reads CASSFRQGYTEAFF. CDR3 nucleotide sequence: TGTGCCAGCAGTTTCCGACAGGGTTACACTGAAGCTTTCTTT.